This T cell receptor (beta chain) was sequenced in a study of OX40 agonist ivuxolimab in advanced cancers. Whole-study context: It was ivuxolimab, an agonistic anti-OX40 (CD134) antibody, that patients were treated with. Each patient was given ivuxolimab into a vein every 2 weeks, at 0.01 to 10 mg/kg. Those treated in dose escalation had hepatocellular carcinoma, melanoma, renal cell cancer or head and neck cancer. Study-wide results and caveats: With doses of 0.1-3.0 mg/kg, partial responders showed among the lowest clonal expansion.

Some clones are missing from TCRdb's copy, which holds only in-frame ones; the method was immunoSEQ multiplex PCR. In the table there are about 83,000 clones, about 81% of which are singletons. Germline assignment: CDR1 MGHRA and CDR2 YSYEKL. V shed 4 bases, J shed 2 bases, and the junction held 12 bases outside the gene matches. This CDR3 has 17 residues. In the case of this clone: What it binds is unknown.

The sequencing used CD4+ or CD8+ T cells sorted from blood, collected in a trial of the OX40 agonist ivuxolimab. This chain connects TRBV4-1 to TRBJ2-5; 8 nucleotides match TRBD2. The TCR was taken from an adult with an advanced solid tumor such as melanoma, head and neck, liver or kidney cancer. CDR3 nucleotides: TGCGCCAGCAGCCTCCCGGGAGGCGGGGGGTTTCAAGAGACCCAGTACTTC. Translation: CASSLPGGGGFQETQYF.